Following are 26 T cell receptor beta chains from one sample sequenced in a study of PD-1 blockade in classical Hodgkin lymphoma. Brentuximab vedotin exposure varied, and every patient relapsed after autologous stem cell transplantation. Libraries were prepared by immunoSEQ multiplex PCR; TCRdb keeps only in-frame clonotypes and omits some of them. This table has 25,000 or so clones, around 67% appearing once. This specimen was peripheral blood mononuclear cells (PBMCs), taken before the second cycle of nivolumab. The receptor set was obtained from a human donor with classical Hodgkin lymphoma.

The chain joins TRBV25-1 to TRBJ2-7; 9 bases fit TRBD1. From germline, CDR1 is MGHDK and CDR2 SYGVNS. V was clipped by 4 bases and J by 2 bases; unmatched bases: 3. This CDR3 comprises 14 residues. The chain's CDR3 is CASSGRDRAYEQYF. Here the CDR3 DNA reads TGTGCCAGCAGTGGCCGGGACAGGGCCTACGAGCAGTACTTC.

Here the CDR3 DNA reads TGTGCCAGCAGCTCGGTAGGGCGAGAGCAGTTCTTC. Encoded protein: CASSSVGREQFF. The genes are TRBV5-6 and TRBJ2-1; no clear D. Germline CDR1 reads SGHDT; CDR2 reads YYEEEE. The V gene lost 3 bases and the J gene lost 10 bases, with 11 bases spanning the gap. This CDR3 is 12 amino acids long.

The chain carries TRBV6-1 and TRBJ1-5; D is unresolved. Germline-derived CDR1 and CDR2 are MNHNS and SASEGT. Trimming shortened V by 3 bases and J by 1 base, and 13 bases separated the two germline ends. CDR3 length: 16 amino acids. CDR3 nucleotide sequence: TGTGCCAGCAGTGACGGTCCAGTGATCAGCAATCAGCCCCAGCATTTT. As protein: CASSDGPVISNQPQHF.

This clone was found once. The genes are TRBV21-1 and TRBJ2-1; the D segment call TRBD1 is taken from the table without a DNA check. TRBV21-1 is a pseudogene locus. This CDR3 has 16 amino acids. This CDR3 reads CASSKASETGVNEQFF. The CDR3 DNA sequence: TGTGCCAGCAGCAAAGCATCGGAGACAGGGGTGAATGAGCAGTTCTTC.

The rearrangement uses TRBV7-8 and TRBJ1-5, with 9 bases matching TRBD1. J lost 6 bases, V lost 5 bases, and 5 bases had no gene match. This CDR3 is built from 14 residues. In germline, CDR1 is SGHVS, CDR2 FQNEAQ. CDR3 DNA sequence: TGTGCCAGCAGCGCCGGGACAGGGACTCAGCCCCAGCATTTT. Translation gives CASSAGTGTQPQHF.

The chain employs TRBV6-1 and TRBJ1-2; D possibly corresponds to TRBD1 (5 bases). There are 17 residues in the CDR3. V was shortened by 3 bases and J by 1 base, with 18 bases between the two germline ends. Germline values: CDR1 MNHNS, CDR2 SASEGT. This CDR3 reads CASSERQGGRLNYGYTF. The CDR3 nucleotides read TGTGCCAGCAGTGAGAGGCAGGGAGGGCGCCTTAACTATGGCTACACCTTC.

DNA of the CDR3: TGCGCCAGCAGCTTTGTAGGGGTCTCAGATACGCAGTATTTT. Protein sequence: CASSFVGVSDTQYF. The V and J genes are TRBV5-1 and TRBJ2-3; D may be TRBD1 (5 bases). The germline gives CDR1 SGHRS, CDR2 YFSETQ. The V end lost 2 bases, the J end lost 4 bases, and 11 bases lay between the germline ends. This CDR3 comprises 14 residues.

In its sample, this clone was seen a few times. The J gene is TRBJ1-5, the V gene TRBV19; weak D call: TRBD1 (6 bases). There are 14 residues in the CDR3. Germline lookup yields CDR1 LNHDA and CDR2 SQIVND (reference sequence). Trimming stripped 6 bases from V and 7 bases from J, with 16 bases between. CDR3 sequence reads: CASRDRDKPQPQHF. The CDR3 bases are TGTGCCAGTAGGGACCGGGACAAACCCCAGCCCCAGCATTTT.

This chain links TRBV6-5 with TRBJ1-1; no clear D gene. Germline CDR1 reads MNHEY; CDR2 reads SVGAGI. V lost 0 bases and J lost 11, with 13 bases in between. The CDR3 extends over 13 amino acids. The CDR3 sequence is CASSYSERMGAFF. The CDR3 DNA follows: TGTGCCAGCAGTTACTCGGAGCGTATGGGGGCTTTCTTT.

The chain uses TRBV28 and TRBJ1-3; D unresolved. This CDR3 is built from 15 residues. Trimming stripped 3 bases from V and 0 bases from J, with 9 bases between. CDR1 and CDR2 (germline): MDHEN, SYDVKM. CDR3 protein: CASSFPGFSGNTIYF. In nucleotides, the CDR3 is TGTGCCAGCAGTTTTCCAGGTTTCTCTGGAAACACCATATATTTT.

Turning to this clone: This sample also contains other DNA sequences that code for the same CDR3. V usage is TRBV5-1 and J usage is TRBJ2-5; D gene ambiguous. Trimming pared 0 bases from V and 3 bases from J, leaving 6 bases between. CDR3 length: 13 residues. Germline lookup yields CDR1 SGHRS and CDR2 YFSETQ. The CDR3 DNA is TGCGCCAGCAGCTTGGGGCCTGAAGAGACCCAGTACTTC. It specifies CASSLGPEETQYF.

The chain is built from TRBV4-2 and TRBJ2-5, with D unresolved. Germline V gene sequence: CDR1 LGHNA, CDR2 YNFKEQ. The V gene lost 0 bases and the J gene lost 5 bases, with 10 bases spanning the gap. The CDR3 contains 14 residues. The CDR3 DNA sequence: TGTGCCAGCAGCCAAGATCGGTCGGGTGAGACCCAGTACTTC. It yields the protein CASSQDRSGETQYF.

This clone was observed a handful of times. J is TRBJ2-1 and V is TRBV28, with 8 bases lining up with TRBD2. CDR3 length equals 17 residues. Trimming cost V 2 bases and J 8 bases; bases outside gene matches: 14. Germline CDR1 is MDHEN and CDR2 is SYDVKM. CDR3 amino acids: CASSLVSGGPSRDEQFF. CDR3 bases: TGTGCCAGCAGTTTAGTTTCGGGAGGGCCTTCGAGAGATGAGCAGTTCTTC.

This clone came up once. The chain employs TRBV6-5 and TRBJ2-1; 10 bases fit TRBD1. The germline V gene has CDR1 MNHEY and CDR2 SVGAGI. CDR3 length: 13 residues. The ends lost 7 bases at V and 6 bases at J; junction bases unmatched: 3. CDR3 sequence: CASKGTGVNEQFF. CDR3 nucleotides: TGTGCCAGCAAAGGGACAGGGGTCAATGAGCAGTTCTTC.

The chain carries TRBV13 and TRBJ1-2; 8 bases map to TRBD1. V trimming: 0 bases; J trimming: 4 bases; junction bases outside the gene matches: 10. The CDR3 covers 17 residues. Germline V gene sequence: CDR1 PRHDT, CDR2 FYEKMQ (reference sequence). The CDR3 region has the DNA TGTGCCAGCAGCTTAGGGCAGGGGGCTCGGTCTCCCTATGGCTACACCTTC. It translates to CASSLGQGARSPYGYTF.

V is TRBV5-1 and J is TRBJ2-7; the D gene could be TRBD1 or TRBD2 (5 bases each). This CDR3 region has 15 residues. CDR1 is SGHRS and CDR2 is YFSETQ in the germline V gene. V lost 4 bases to trimming and J lost 0 bases, with 14 bases between them. DNA for the CDR3: TGCGCCAGCAGCCCCGGGACGAAAAGCTCCTACGAGCAGTACTTC. As protein: CASSPGTKSSYEQYF.

CDR3 DNA: TGTGCCAGCAGCTCGGACTTCCCACAGGGGGCGTCGCGCTATGGCTACACCTTC. It encodes CASSSDFPQGASRYGYTF. The gene calls are TRBV7-9 and TRBJ1-2; 9 bases fit TRBD1. The CDR3 consists of 18 residues. Germline CDR1 SEHNR, CDR2 FQNEAQ (reference sequence). The V segment lost 4 bases and the J segment 4 bases; nucleotides outside the gene matches: 16.

The J gene is TRBJ1-1, the V gene TRBV30; 8 positions agree with TRBD1. The CDR3 is made up of 14 amino acids. V lost 3 bases and J lost 3; bases outside the gene matches: 6. The germline gives CDR1 GTSNPN, CDR2 SVGIG (reference sequence). This CDR3 reads CAWRGRTGYTEAFF. CDR3 coding DNA: TGTGCCTGGAGGGGACGGACAGGGTACACTGAAGCTTTCTTT.

The rearrangement joins TRBV5-1 to TRBJ2-1, with 11 positions matching TRBD2. V was clipped by 1 base and J by 4 bases; unmatched bases: 4. Germline V gene data show CDR1 as SGHRS and CDR2 as YFSETQ. The CDR3 has 16 residues. The CDR3 DNA reads as TGCGCCAGCAGCTTGTCGGGACTAGCGGCATACAATGAGCAGTTCTTC. As protein: CASSLSGLAAYNEQFF.

This clone showed up just once. In DNA form, the CDR3 reads TGTGCCAGCAGTCTCGCAGGCTCCGAGCAGTACTTC. This encodes CASSLAGSEQYF. V is TRBV6-1 and J is TRBJ2-7; no clear D. The CDR3 covers 12 residues. Germline CDR1 reads MNHNS; CDR2 reads SASEGT. With 5 bases removed from V and 6 bases from J, the gap between germline ends came to 11 bases.

The V and J genes are TRBV5-6 and TRBJ2-7; the D is unclear. Germline V gives CDR1 SGHDT, CDR2 YYEEEE. The CDR3 consists of 16 residues. V was shortened by 2 bases and J by 0 bases, with 15 bases between the two germline ends. CDR3 protein: CASSFLYDDPSYEQYF. The CDR3 DNA follows: TGTGCCAGCAGCTTCTTGTATGACGACCCCTCCTACGAGCAGTACTTC.

The chain links TRBV30 to TRBJ2-3; no clear D. The CDR3 is 12 residues long. V dropped 2 bases and J dropped 9 bases, with 12 bases sitting between them. Germline assignment: CDR1 GTSNPN and CDR2 SVGIG (reference sequence). In DNA form, the CDR3 reads TGTGCCTGGAGTCCATGGACCCGAACGCAGTATTTT. The encoded protein is CAWSPWTRTQYF.

This sequence joins TRBV7-3 and TRBJ2-3, with TRBD2 matching 10 bases. V was clipped by 5 bases and J by 14 bases; unmatched bases: 22. Germline V gives CDR1 SGHTA, CDR2 FQGTGA. This CDR3 spans 17 amino acids. Here the CDR3 reads CASSPTVRTSGIGGPYF. Written as DNA, the CDR3 is TGTGCCAGCAGCCCAACCGTAAGGACTAGCGGAATCGGGGGACCGTATTTT.

V gene TRBV28 combines with J gene TRBJ2-1; 8 positions agree with TRBD2. CDR3 size: 13 residues. J lost 7 bases, V lost 6 bases, and 5 bases had no gene match. Germline V gives CDR1 MDHEN, CDR2 SYDVKM. The CDR3 protein is CASRSGGMNEQFF. The CDR3 DNA reads TGTGCCAGCAGATCGGGAGGGATGAATGAGCAGTTCTTC.

The genes are TRBV5-8 and TRBJ1-6; 7 positions agree with TRBD1. This CDR3 contains 15 residues. The ends lost 0 bases at V and 6 bases at J; junction bases unmatched: 3. Germline V gene lookup returns CDR1 SGHTS and CDR2 YDEGEE. The CDR3 DNA follows: TGTGCCAGCAGCTTGGGGACAGGCGGTAATTCACCCCTCCACTTT. This codes for CASSLGTGGNSPLHF.

The table lists this clone with a few counts. The V and J genes are TRBV29-1 and TRBJ2-2; D uncertain. Germline V gene data show CDR1 as SQVTM and CDR2 as ANQGSEA. This CDR3 comprises 12 residues. Trimming left V 5 bases short and J 6 bases short, with 10 bases between. The CDR3 spells CSVKWAAGELFF. The CDR3 nucleotides read TGCAGCGTTAAATGGGCAGCCGGGGAGCTGTTTTTT.